Listed here is a single T cell receptor beta chain. With 4 bases removed from V and 6 bases from J, the gap between germline ends came to 13 bases. The V gene's germline CDR1 is SGHRS and CDR2 YFSETQ. This CDR3 is built from 14 residues. The assay used deep level. Libraries were prepared by immunoSEQ multiplex PCR; TCRdb keeps only in-frame clonotypes and omits some of them. The sample consists of fewer than 1.4 million clones, around 78% of them appearing once. These data are taken from a study of shared clonotypes between healthy human individuals. This chain connects TRBV5-1 to TRBJ2-2, with D possibly TRBD2 on 5 matching bases. The sequence came from a man younger than 35 in good health. Some clones in this sample may be carry-over from other donors' samples. Sample: memory CD4+ T cells from PBMCs. Subset denoted: CD45RA-negative fraction. CDR3: CASSAPEGAGELFF. The DNA of the CDR3 is TGCGCCAGCAGCGCTCCCGAGGGTGCCGGGGAGCTGTTTTTT.